This T cell receptor beta chain was found in a study of response to subunit inactivated influenza vaccine. General study results and limits: Authors proposed each seasonal influenza vaccination draws in few new T cells.

Concerning this clonotype: As yet, its antigen is unknown.

In TCRdb, the RT-PCR reads were re-called with MiXCR into one record per CDR3 protein. The sample includes around 650,000 distinct CDR3 sequences, less than 20% of them seen just once. Germline assignment: CDR1 KGHDR and CDR2 SFDVKD. The CDR3 is 14 residues long. The V and J ends lost 9 bases and 0 bases, in that order; junction bases with no gene match: 6. The rearrangement uses TRBV24-1 and TRBJ1-2; 7 bases are a match to TRBD1. This specimen was PBMCs from blood, taken approximately 13 days after vaccination. The TCR sequence derives from a man aged 45-65 years who received an inactivated influenza vaccine. CDR3 nucleotides: TGTGCCACCGGAACAGGGGCACCTAACTATGGCTACACCTTC. Translated: CATGTGAPNYGYTF.